The text below deals with one TCR beta chain. Its antigen remains unknown. The sample belongs to a study of long-term antiretroviral therapy in people with HIV. Study-level findings and limits: Blood sampling spanned 2004 to 2017, possibly under older ART regimens. The study lacked data on ART adherence, viral resistance or therapy changes.

It was version v3.0 of the immunoSEQ assay that was run at survey level. Sequencing of each sample targeted about 35,000-50,000 T-cell genomes. Sequencing was performed with immunoSEQ multiplex PCR; in TCRdb, only in-frame clones are kept and a portion is missing. The sample includes 11,000 to 15,000 clones, around 84% of them seen just once. Each specimen consisted of roughly 1-10 million cryopreserved PBMC prior to extraction of DNA. This CDR3 is built from 11 residues. CDR1 is MNHEY, CDR2 SVGAGI, per germline. Trimming shortened V by 4 bases and J by 2 bases, and 2 bases separated the two germline ends.

The specimen was unsorted PBMCs, collected 0.4 years after starting antiretroviral therapy. The TCR was taken from a man between 25 and 39 years old with HIV. This rearrangement joins TRBV6-5 to TRBJ2-5, with unresolved D. The CDR3 here is CASSSQETQYF. The CDR3, as DNA: TGTGCCAGCAGTTCGCAAGAGACCCAGTACTTC.